Listed below are T cell receptor beta chains from one sample, sequenced in a study of T cell responses to AZD1222 COVID-19 vaccine. TCRdb's copy holds only in-frame clones and misses some; the assay was immunoSEQ multiplex PCR. This table has 100,000 or so clones, 90% to 95% appearing once. The sequencing used peripheral blood, collected 28 days after the second AZD1222 dose. Receptors were obtained from an adult who received the AZD1222 COVID-19 vaccine. Both conserved end residues are part of each CDR3. Fields, in order: V gene, J gene, clone size, D gene, CDR3 protein, CDR3 DNA. A D gene is named only where the DNA matches it firmly. Some rows have no size entry. The others give once, few or many, or a class for an expanded clone.

>TRBV10-3|TRBJ2-1|.|.
CAISESQASYNEQFF
TGTGCCATCAGTGAGTCGCAGGCGAGCTACAATGAGCAGTTCTTC
>TRBV30|TRBJ1-4|.|.
CAWISPGAPNEKLFF
TGTGCCTGGATCTCGCCCGGGGCCCCTAATGAAAAACTGTTTTTT
>TRBV14|TRBJ2-7|.|.
CASSQEPRDPPYEQYF
TGTGCCAGCAGCCAAGAGCCGCGGGATCCCCCCTACGAGCAGTACTTC
>TRBV5-1|TRBJ1-2|.|.
CASSPQGYYGYTF
TGCGCCAGCAGCCCCCAAGGGTACTATGGCTACACCTTC
>TRBV2|TRBJ2-7|few|.
CASTVSGAGEQYF
TGTGCCAGCACGGTGTCAGGGGCGGGTGAGCAGTACTTC
>TRBV5-1|TRBJ2-2|.|TRBD2
CASSPFSSGSNTGELFF
TGCGCCAGCAGCCCCTTTAGTAGCGGGTCGAACACCGGGGAGCTGTTTTTT
>TRBV5-8|TRBJ2-7|.|TRBD1
CASSLAGTGIYEQYF
TGTGCCAGCAGCCTAGCCGGGACAGGGATCTACGAGCAGTACTTC
>TRBV18|TRBJ2-2|.|.
CASSPLRPNTGELFF
TGTGCCAGCTCACCACTCCGACCCAACACCGGGGAGCTGTTTTTT
>TRBV28|TRBJ1-6|.|.
CASSRDSNSPLHF
TGTGCCAGCAGCCGGGACTCTAATTCACCCCTCCACTTT
>TRBV3-1/TRBV3-2|TRBJ1-2|.|.
CASSFLGTNYGYTF
TGTGCCAGCAGCTTCCTCGGAACTAACTATGGCTACACCTTC
>TRBV21-1|TRBJ2-7|.|.
CASSNGPGQGHERSFYEQYF
TGTGCCAGCAGCAATGGCCCGGGACAGGGGCACGAAAGGTCCTTCTACGAGCAGTACTTC
>TRBV18|TRBJ2-3|once|.
CASSPPEWDTQYF
TGTGCCAGCTCACCACCTGAGTGGGATACGCAGTATTTT
>TRBV15|TRBJ1-4|.|.
CATSRDRDRLSTNEKLFF
TGTGCCACCAGCAGAGATCGAGACAGGCTATCGACTAATGAAAAACTGTTTTTT
>TRBV7-3|TRBJ2-1|.|.
CASSPPGLYNEQFF
TGTGCCAGCAGCCCCCCGGGACTTTACAATGAGCAGTTCTTC
>TRBV18|TRBJ1-5|.|.
CASSRGDNQPQHF
TGTGCCAGCTCACGGGGGGACAATCAGCCCCAGCATTTT
>TRBV7-9|TRBJ2-1|.|TRBD2
CASSPSGRLGEQFF
TGTGCCAGCAGTCCTAGCGGGAGGCTTGGGGAGCAGTTCTTC
>TRBV7-9|TRBJ1-2|.|TRBD1
CASSPDVGQGVLGSTF
TGTGCCAGCAGCCCAGACGTAGGACAGGGTGTACTGGGGTCCACCTTC
>TRBV29-1|TRBJ2-7|few|TRBD2
CSVVLLAGTYEQYF
TGCAGCGTTGTATTGCTAGCGGGAACCTACGAGCAGTACTTC
>TRBV7-6|TRBJ2-1|.|TRBD2
CASSLGTSGNEQFF
TGTGCCAGCAGCCTCGGGACTAGCGGCAATGAGCAGTTCTTC
>TRBV28|TRBJ1-6|once|.
CASSPSDSFYNSPLHF
TGTGCCAGCAGCCCCTCCGACAGCTTCTATAATTCACCCCTCCACTTT
>TRBV5-5|TRBJ2-1|.|.
CASSLEGGRQDEQFF
TGTGCCAGCAGCTTGGAAGGGGGGCGGCAGGATGAGCAGTTCTTC
>TRBV16|TRBJ1-4|once|TRBD1
CASTDRVTEKLFF
TGTGCCAGCACAGACAGGGTCACTGAAAAACTGTTTTTT
>TRBV6-4|TRBJ1-6|.|.
CASSDSPLGNSPLHF
TGTGCCAGCAGTGACTCGCCCTTGGGTAATTCACCCCTCCACTTT
>TRBV6-4|TRBJ1-2|.|TRBD1
CASSHGQGSYGYTF
TGTGCCAGCAGCCACGGACAGGGCTCCTATGGCTACACCTTC
>TRBV3-1/TRBV3-2|TRBJ2-3|.|.
CASSHPTDTQYF
TGTGCCAGCAGCCATCCCACAGATACGCAGTATTTT
>TRBV5-4|TRBJ1-4|.|TRBD1
CASSEGQPNEKLFF
TGTGCCAGCAGCGAGGGACAGCCTAATGAAAAACTGTTTTTT
>TRBV28|TRBJ2-1|few|TRBD2
CASSLSPAGGWDNEQFF
TGTGCCAGCAGTTTATCCCCCGCGGGAGGCTGGGATAATGAGCAGTTCTTC
>TRBV2|TRBJ2-5|.|TRBD2
CASSGPGGQETQYF
TGTGCCAGCAGTGGGCCGGGGGGCCAAGAGACCCAGTACTTC
>TRBV5-3|TRBJ1-1|.|TRBD1
CARSSLEQGQVAEAFF
TGTGCCAGAAGCTCCCTAGAACAGGGGCAGGTTGCTGAAGCTTTCTTT
>TRBV6-6|TRBJ2-7|.|.
CAIQRNPGAYEQYF
TGTGCCATCCAAAGAAACCCAGGCGCCTACGAGCAGTACTTC
>TRBV29-1|TRBJ2-5|.|.
CSVEDPNQETQYF
TGCAGCGTTGAAGATCCAAACCAAGAGACCCAGTACTTC
>TRBV3-1/TRBV3-2|TRBJ2-6|.|TRBD1
CASTSKDRGLPGANVLTF
TGTGCCAGCACCAGTAAGGACAGGGGGCTCCCTGGGGCCAACGTCCTGACTTTC
>TRBV7-3|TRBJ2-7|few|TRBD1
CASSLGTGSSYEQYF
TGTGCCAGCAGCTTAGGGACAGGGAGCTCCTACGAGCAGTACTTC
>TRBV7-9|TRBJ2-5|.|TRBD2
CASSLAGGAWETQYF
TGTGCCAGCAGCTTAGCCGGGGGGGCCTGGGAGACCCAGTACTTC
>TRBV6-5|TRBJ1-5|.|.
CASRSGVGNQPQHF
TGTGCCAGCAGATCAGGGGTAGGCAATCAGCCCCAGCATTTT
>TRBV29-1|TRBJ2-1|.|TRBD2
CSVEDREAGSYNEQFF
TGCAGCGTTGAAGATCGGGAAGCGGGATCCTACAATGAGCAGTTCTTC
>TRBV6-5|TRBJ1-2|.|.
CASNRANYGYTF
TGTGCCAGCAACAGGGCTAACTATGGCTACACCTTC
>TRBV7-8|TRBJ1-2|.|TRBD1
CASSPTDRTHGYTF
TGTGCCAGCAGCCCCACGGACAGGACCCATGGCTACACCTTC
>TRBV13|TRBJ2-1|.|.
CASSPRSYNEQFF
TGTGCCAGCAGTCCTAGATCCTACAATGAGCAGTTCTTC
>TRBV2|TRBJ2-1|.|TRBD2
CASSEARTSAKRDEQFF
TGTGCCAGCAGTGAAGCGAGGACTAGCGCGAAAAGGGATGAGCAGTTCTTC
>TRBV6-5|TRBJ1-1|.|.
CASRRQLNTEAFF
TGTGCCAGCAGGAGACAGCTGAACACTGAAGCTTTCTTT
>TRBV19|TRBJ1-2|.|TRBD1
CASNPGQATYGYTF
TGTGCCAGTAACCCGGGACAGGCGACCTATGGCTACACCTTC
>TRBV7-2|TRBJ1-5|.|.
CASSPRTGGNQPQHF
TGTGCCAGCAGCCCCCGTACCGGGGGCAATCAGCCCCAGCATTTT
>TRBV29-1|TRBJ2-1|.|.
CSQGGGLYNEQFF
TGCAGCCAAGGGGGGGGACTCTACAATGAGCAGTTCTTC
>TRBV2|TRBJ1-5|.|.
CASNRANQPQHF
TGTGCCAGCAATAGGGCGAATCAGCCCCAGCATTTT
>TRBV5-1|TRBJ2-5|.|.
CASSLLLPRAQYF
TGCGCCAGCAGCTTGTTGTTACCGAGGGCCCAGTACTTC